This note documents a single TCR beta chain sequence. Its target is not known. Since no conserved phenylalanine or tryptophan closes the CDR3, a read error is the likely cause. V lost 6 bases to trimming and J lost 5 bases, with 13 bases between them. The CDR3 spans 14 residues. This entry is derived from a study of breast tumors, draining lymph nodes, adjacent tissues. TCRdb re-analysed the multiplex PCR reads in MiXCR, keeping a single row per CDR3 protein. Of 150,000 to 200,000 distinct CDR3 sequences in the sample, roughly a third were seen once. Samples came from axillary lymph nodes draining the breast cancer. Findings and caveats of the study: Luminal-like breast cancer showed significantly greater tumor-nontumor repertoire similarity than basal-like breast cancer did. Findings are consistent with lymph node origin and intratumoral expansion of most tumor T cells. Compared with lymph nodes, tumors were less diverse; compared with nontumor tissue, more.

Sequenced material: axillary lymph node tissue. The genes are TRBV12-3 or TRBV12-4 and TRBJ2-2; D possibly corresponds to TRBD2 (6 bases). This receptor was obtained from a female donor with breast cancer. Some clones in this sample may be carry-over from other donors' samples. CDR3 nucleotide sequence: TGTGCCAGCAGAGTAGCGGAGATGACCGGGGAGCTGTTTCTT. Its translation: CASRVAEMTGELFL.